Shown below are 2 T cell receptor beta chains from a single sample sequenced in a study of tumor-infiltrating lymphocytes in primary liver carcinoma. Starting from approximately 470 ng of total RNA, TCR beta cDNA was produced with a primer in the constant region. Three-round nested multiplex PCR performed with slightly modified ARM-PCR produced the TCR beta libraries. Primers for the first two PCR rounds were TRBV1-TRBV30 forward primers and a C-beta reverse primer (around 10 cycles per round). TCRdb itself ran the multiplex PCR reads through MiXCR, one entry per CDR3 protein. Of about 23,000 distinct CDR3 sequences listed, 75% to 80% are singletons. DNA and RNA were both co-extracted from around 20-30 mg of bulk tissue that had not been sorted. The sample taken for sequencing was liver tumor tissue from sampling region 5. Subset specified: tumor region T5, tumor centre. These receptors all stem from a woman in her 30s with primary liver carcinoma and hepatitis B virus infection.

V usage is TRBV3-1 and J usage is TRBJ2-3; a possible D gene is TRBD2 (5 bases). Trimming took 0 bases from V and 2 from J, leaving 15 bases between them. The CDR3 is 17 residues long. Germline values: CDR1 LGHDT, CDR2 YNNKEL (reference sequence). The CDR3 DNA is TGTGCCAGCAGCCAAGATACGGCGGGCCTACTCACAGATACGCAGTATTTT. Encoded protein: CASSQDTAGLLTDTQYF.

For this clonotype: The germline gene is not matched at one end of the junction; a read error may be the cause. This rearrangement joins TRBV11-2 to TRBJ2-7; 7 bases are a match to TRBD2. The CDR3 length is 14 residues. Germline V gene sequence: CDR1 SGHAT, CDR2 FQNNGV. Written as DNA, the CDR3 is TGTGCCAGCTGCCCGCCGGGACTACACTACGAGCAATATTTC. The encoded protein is CASCPPGLHYEQYF.